This T cell receptor (beta chain) derives from a study of OX40 agonist ivuxolimab in advanced cancers. This CDR3 spans 15 amino acids. The V gene lost 3 bases and the J gene lost 5 bases, with 16 bases spanning the gap. Per germline, CDR1 KGHSH and CDR2 LQKENI. Using immunoSEQ multiplex PCR, the repertoire was profiled, and TCRdb retains in-frame clones only, with some absent. The repertoire holds under 65,000 clones, with less than 95% as singletons. This clone has just one count. What it recognizes is unknown. Whole-study results and caveats: Patients with a partial response at 0.1-3.0 mg/kg had among the lowest clonal expansion.

Source: CD4+ or CD8+ T cells sorted from blood, taken in a trial of the OX40 agonist ivuxolimab. The TCR sequence derives from an adult with an advanced solid tumor such as melanoma, head and neck, liver or kidney cancer. The chain recombines TRBV18 with TRBJ1-2; D may be TRBD1 (6 bases). In DNA form, the CDR3 reads TGTGCCAGCTCACCCGGGACATCAGGGCTGTATGGCTACACCTTC. Protein: CASSPGTSGLYGYTF.